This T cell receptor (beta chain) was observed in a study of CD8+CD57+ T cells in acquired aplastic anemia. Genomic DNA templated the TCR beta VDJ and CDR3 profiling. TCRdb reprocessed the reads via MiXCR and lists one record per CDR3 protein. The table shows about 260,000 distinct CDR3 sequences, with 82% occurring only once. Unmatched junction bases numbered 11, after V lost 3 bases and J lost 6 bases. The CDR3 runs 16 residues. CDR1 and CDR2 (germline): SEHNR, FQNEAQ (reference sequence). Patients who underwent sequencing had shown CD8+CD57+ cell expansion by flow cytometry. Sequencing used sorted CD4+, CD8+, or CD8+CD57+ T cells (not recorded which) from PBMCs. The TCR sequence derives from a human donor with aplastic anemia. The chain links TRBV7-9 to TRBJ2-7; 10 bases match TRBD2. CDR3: CASSFHRSGGAGEQYV. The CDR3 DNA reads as TGTGCCAGCAGCTTTCACAGAAGCGGGGGGGCCGGCGAGCAGTACGTC.